The rows below give T cell receptor beta chains drawn from one sample of a study of blood T cells in healthy people across ages. TCRdb ran MiXCR on the 5' RACE reads and lists one entry per CDR3 protein. The sample has some 760,000 distinct CDR3 sequences; roughly 25% are singletons. These data are also associated with another study on T cells of mothers and their children.

Material for sequencing was blood. The receptors shown here come from a boy aged 10-17 years in good health. CDR3s leave out the opening cysteine and the closing phenylalanine or tryptophan.

V gene	J gene	CDR3 protein
TRBV5-1	TRBJ2-5	ASSLGSSGTGLATKQY
TRBV20-1	TRBJ2-7	SATGVVLAANNEQS
TRBV5-5	TRBJ2-5	ASIRSGTKETQY
TRBV20-1	TRBJ1-1	SARDPSGAGEAF
TRBV20-1	TRBJ1-2	SASANRGDGYT
TRBV3-1	TRBJ1-4	ASSQGQGAKGEKLF
TRBV20-1	TRBJ2-5	SARDMGLAGVDQETQY
TRBV12-3/TRBV12-4	.	ASNSPRDANEQF
TRBV18	TRBJ2-3	ASSQDLGPTDTQY
TRBV7-3	TRBJ2-1	ASSLDSGRYNEQF
TRBV28	TRBJ2-5	ASGDRGSTETQY
TRBV4-3	TRBJ2-7	ASSPKTTGTHEQY
TRBV28	TRBJ2-2	ASSSFPGAGELF
TRBV7-2	TRBJ2-2	ASSWRTGGTGELF
TRBV7-9	TRBJ2-2	ASMAGLNTGELF
TRBV5-1	TRBJ2-7	ASSFSRTGVDGQY
TRBV2	TRBJ2-7	ASSDVPLKASLGDEQY
TRBV10-3	TRBJ2-3	AITTSGSHTDTQY
TRBV3-1	TRBJ1-2	ASSQSLEHPAFNGYT
TRBV6-2/TRBV6-3	TRBJ1-6	ASRPPGYSPLH
TRBV4-3	TRBJ2-1	ASSRRQGGLDEQF
TRBV24-1	TRBJ2-5	ATSDPGTRETQY
TRBV21-1	TRBJ1-4	ASSGQGITNEKLF
TRBV18	TRBJ2-6	ASSPPLATGANVLT
TRBV5-6	.	ASSATGTGFGEQY
TRBV29-1	TRBJ1-2	SVREDYGYT
TRBV6-6	.	ASRSLVTPQF
TRBV7-2	TRBJ2-5	ASSRGDLLNQETQY
TRBV14	TRBJ2-7	ASSGRTGISYEQY
TRBV25-1	TRBJ1-2	ASSGRTQVGGYT
TRBV2	TRBJ2-5	ASSGFRETQY
TRBV19	TRBJ1-2	ASRRVLLGGYT
TRBV12-3/TRBV12-4	TRBJ2-3	ASGGKNTDTQY
TRBV7-3	TRBJ2-7	ASSLGEGAYEQY
TRBV29-1	TRBJ2-1	SVGLTTYNEQF
TRBV5-1	TRBJ2-7	ASSPGTGVSYEQY
TRBV21-1	TRBJ1-4	ASSHGQGRKII
TRBV28	TRBJ2-3	ASLRLSTDTQY
TRBV7-2	TRBJ1-5	ASSSNRGRQPQH
TRBV10-3	TRBJ2-4	AISDGVGGRAKNIQY